These T cell receptor beta chains were read from a single sample in a study of molecular identifiers for immune sequencing clone quantification. TCRdb fed the PCR reads into MiXCR, producing one record per CDR3 protein. The sample records about 320,000 distinct CDR3 sequences, about 21% being singletons. The sample consisted of naive CD8+ T cells from blood, with Jurkat cell RNA spiked in. These receptors came from a human donor in good health. Some libraries in this study had Jurkat cell RNA spiked in. The CDR3 runs from the conserved cysteine through the conserved F or W. D genes are given only for firm matches. Clone sizes are given selectively: once, few, many, or a class where the clone is expanded.

v_gene	j_gene	abundance	d_gene	CDR3aa	CDR3nt
TRBV12-3/TRBV12-4	TRBJ2-7	few	TRBD2	CASSPGREISYEQYF	TGTGCCAGCAGTCCCGGGAGGGAAATCTCCTACGAGCAGTACTTC
TRBV6-5	TRBJ2-3	many	TRBD1	CASRTGDSTQYF	TGTGCCAGCAGGACAGGGGATTCTACGCAGTATTTT
TRBV7-9	TRBJ1-4	many	-	CASSFDEKLFF	TGTGCCAGCAGCTTTGACGAAAAACTGTTTTTT
TRBV2	TRBJ2-3	many	TRBD2	CASSELAGDADTQYF	TGTGCCAGCAGTGAACTTGCGGGGGATGCAGATACGCAGTATTTT
TRBV5-1	TRBJ2-5	many	TRBD2	CASSDAREVETQYF	TGCGCCAGCAGTGATGCGCGGGAGGTAGAGACCCAGTACTTC
TRBV28	TRBJ1-1	many	-	CASSSSLILTGNTEAFF	TGTGCCAGCAGTTCCTCCCTGATCCTTACAGGGAACACTGAAGCTTTCTTT
TRBV18	TRBJ2-5	many	TRBD1	CASSPWTGTVVETQYF	TGTGCCAGCTCACCATGGACAGGGACGGTCGTAGAGACCCAGTACTTC
TRBV6-5	TRBJ2-1	-	TRBD2	CASRETSYSYNEQFF	TGTGCCAGCAGAGAGACTAGCTACTCCTACAATGAGCAGTTCTTC
TRBV12-5	TRBJ2-3	few	-	CASGLSPGTDTQYF	TGTGCTAGTGGTTTGAGTCCCGGCACAGATACGCAGTATTTT
TRBV4-2	TRBJ2-5	-	-	CAGSQVVGEETQYF	TGTGCCGGCAGCCAGGTGGTTGGCGAAGAGACCCAGTACTTC
TRBV27	TRBJ2-1	-	TRBD2	CASSESGGDYNEQFF	TGTGCCAGCAGTGAGAGCGGGGGGGATTACAATGAGCAGTTCTTC
TRBV30	TRBJ2-4	many	-	CAWSLLQMDIQYF	TGTGCCTGGAGCCTATTACAGATGGACATTCAGTACTTC
TRBV27	TRBJ1-2	many	-	CASSLLQGPRSGYTF	TGTGCCAGCAGCCTACTTCAGGGGCCCCGATCTGGCTACACCTTC
TRBV20-1	TRBJ2-3	-	-	CSARDQGEGLRQYF	TGCAGTGCTAGAGATCAGGGGGAGGGCCTACGGCAGTATTTT
TRBV28	TRBJ1-1	many	-	CASSFSRGPLNTEAFF	TGTGCCAGCAGTTTTAGCCGGGGGCCCTTGAACACTGAAGCTTTCTTT
TRBV7-2	TRBJ2-7	many	TRBD2	CASSFGTSVYEQYF	TGTGCCAGCAGCTTCGGGACTAGCGTCTACGAGCAGTACTTC
TRBV4-3	TRBJ2-5	many	TRBD1	CASSQGTGSQTQYF	TGCGCCAGCAGCCAAGGGACAGGAAGTCAAACCCAGTACTTC
TRBV27	TRBJ1-3	many	-	CASSLGPSSGNTIYF	TGTGCCAGCAGTTTAGGGCCATCCTCTGGAAACACCATATATTTT
TRBV30	TRBJ2-1	many	-	CAWSVGLLEQFF	TGTGCCTGGAGTGTTGGACTACTTGAGCAGTTCTTC
TRBV7-2	TRBJ2-3	many	-	CASSLVGEDTQYF	TGTGCCAGCAGCTTAGTAGGCGAAGATACGCAGTATTTT
TRBV28	TRBJ2-7	many	-	CASTGLRSSSYEQYF	TGTGCCAGCACCGGTCTGCGGAGCAGCTCCTACGAGCAGTACTTC
TRBV4-3	TRBJ2-7	many	TRBD1	CASTLYRGSDEQYF	TGCGCCAGCACCCTTTACAGGGGTTCCGACGAGCAGTACTTC
TRBV11-2	TRBJ2-7	many	-	CASSPTVPGLLSSSYEQYF	TGTGCCAGCAGCCCAACGGTGCCGGGGCTTCTTTCTAGCTCCTACGAGCAGTACTTC
TRBV19	TRBJ2-7	many	TRBD1	CASSPRQGLYYEQYF	TGTGCCAGTAGCCCGAGACAGGGGCTATACTACGAGCAGTACTTC
TRBV30	TRBJ2-7	-	-	CAWSVLGGGTLYEQYF	TGTGCCTGGAGTGTACTTGGGGGGGGCACTCTTTACGAGCAGTACTTC
TRBV20-1	TRBJ1-5	few	-	CSAKQENQPQHF	TGCAGTGCTAAACAGGAAAATCAGCCCCAGCATTTT
TRBV4-3	TRBJ2-4	many	-	CASSHFTTSVAKNIQYF	TGCGCCAGCAGCCATTTTACGACGTCGGTAGCCAAAAACATTCAGTACTTC
TRBV24-1	TRBJ2-3	many	-	CATSDLDSTDTQYF	TGTGCCACCAGTGACTTGGACAGCACAGATACGCAGTATTTT
TRBV30	TRBJ2-7	many	-	CAWSEGHGSYEQYF	TGTGCCTGGAGTGAGGGACACGGATCCTACGAGCAGTACTTC
TRBV4-1	TRBJ2-7	many	TRBD1	CASSPGQGVYEQYF	TGCGCCAGCAGCCCGGGACAGGGCGTCTACGAGCAGTACTTC
TRBV11-2	TRBJ2-7	few	-	CASSPPGSGSYEQYF	TGTGCCAGCAGCCCCCCCGGCTCTGGATCCTACGAGCAGTACTTC
TRBV6-2/TRBV6-3	TRBJ1-5	many	-	CASSYWGGHQPQHF	TGTGCCAGCAGTTACTGGGGGGGTCATCAGCCCCAGCATTTT
TRBV7-9	TRBJ1-1	many	-	CASSLPVNEAFF	TGTGCCAGCAGCTTACCGGTGAACGAAGCTTTCTTT
TRBV7-9	TRBJ1-4	many	TRBD1	CASSPILRGGGEKLFF	TGTGCCAGCAGCCCTATTTTAAGAGGGGGCGGTGAAAAACTGTTTTTT
TRBV29-1	TRBJ2-5	few	-	CSVEFVGWETQYF	TGCAGCGTTGAATTTGTGGGTTGGGAGACCCAGTACTTC
TRBV6-4	TRBJ1-5	many	TRBD1	CASSPRTGRPQPQHF	TGTGCCAGCAGCCCTAGGACAGGCAGGCCTCAGCCCCAGCATTTT
TRBV4-1	TRBJ2-2	-	TRBD1	CASSYRTGGSTGELFF	TGCGCCAGCAGCTACCGGACAGGCGGTAGCACCGGGGAGCTGTTTTTT
TRBV5-6	TRBJ2-7	few	-	CASSLGDPTSYEQYF	TGTGCCAGCAGCTTGGGGGACCCGACCTCCTACGAGCAGTACTTC
TRBV7-9	TRBJ1-1	many	-	CASSTYAVTGTEAFF	TGTGCCAGCAGCACGTATGCTGTTACTGGGACTGAAGCTTTCTTT
TRBV28	TRBJ2-7	many	TRBD1	CASSSGQGPYEQYF	TGTGCCAGCAGTTCGGGACAGGGACCCTACGAGCAGTACTTC
TRBV11-2	TRBJ2-5	-	-	CASSLESSLGLETQYF	TGTGCCAGCAGCTTAGAGTCTAGCCTGGGTTTAGAGACCCAGTACTTC
TRBV5-4	TRBJ2-2	many	-	CASNLRGSAGELFF	TGTGCCAGCAATCTCAGGGGTTCGGCCGGGGAGCTGTTTTTT
TRBV7-3	TRBJ2-1	many	TRBD2	CASSSTGLAGAAEQFF	TGTGCCAGCAGCTCGACCGGACTAGCGGGAGCGGCCGAGCAGTTCTTC
TRBV7-9	TRBJ2-3	many	TRBD2	CASSQAGLAATTDTQYF	TGTGCCAGCAGCCAAGCGGGACTAGCGGCCACCACAGATACGCAGTATTTT
TRBV28	TRBJ2-2	many	TRBD1	CASTDRGYTGELFF	TGTGCCAGCACCGACAGGGGGTACACCGGGGAGCTGTTTTTT
TRBV15	TRBJ1-2	many	-	CATSREGETNYGYTF	TGTGCCACCAGCAGAGAAGGGGAAACTAACTATGGCTACACCTTC
TRBV11-2	TRBJ1-6	-	TRBD1	CASSLDRTGHNSPLHF	TGTGCCAGCAGCTTAGATCGGACAGGGCACAATTCACCCCTCCACTTT
TRBV7-4	TRBJ1-6	few	-	CASPGTGRLSSYNSPLHF	TGTGCCAGCCCGGGAACGGGAAGACTAAGCTCCTATAATTCACCCCTCCACTTT
TRBV27	TRBJ2-7	few	-	CASRTRDNVYEQYF	TGTGCCAGCAGGACCCGGGACAATGTCTACGAGCAGTACTTC
TRBV6-5	TRBJ1-5	few	TRBD1	CASSGQGGNQPQHF	TGTGCCAGCAGCGGACAGGGGGGCAATCAGCCCCAGCATTTT
TRBV6-6	TRBJ2-7	many	TRBD2	CASSSISGGTYEQYF	TGTGCCAGCAGTTCCATTAGCGGGGGCACGTACGAGCAGTACTTC
TRBV7-3	TRBJ2-7	many	-	CASSLMGADEQYF	TGTGCCAGCAGCTTGATGGGGGCCGACGAGCAGTACTTC
TRBV12-3/TRBV12-4	TRBJ2-5	many	TRBD1	CATQTPSGTGSQETQYF	TGTGCCACCCAGACACCATCCGGGACAGGATCTCAAGAGACCCAGTACTTC